The source of this TCR beta chain is a study of shared clonotypes between healthy human individuals. Findings and limits, study-wide: Having only a few donors restricted how much genetic and exposure-history diversity was captured.

Details on this clone: Its antigen is undetermined.

Using immunoSEQ multiplex PCR, the repertoire was profiled, and TCRdb retains in-frame clones only, with some absent. The sample contains about 480,000 clones, roughly 79% of which appear only once. The CDR3 is 13 residues long. V lost 6 bases and J 4 bases, leaving 10 bases between the germline ends. CDR1 is SNHLY and CDR2 is FYNNEI in the germline V gene. The sequenced sample consisted of PBMCs. The gene calls are TRBV2 and TRBJ2-1, with D possibly TRBD2 on 5 matching bases. This TCR derives from a woman in her forties in good health. Some clones in this sample may be carry-over from other donors' samples. CDR3 coding DNA: TGTGCCAGCAGGGACTTCACTTACAATGAGCAGTTCTTC. Translated: CASRDFTYNEQFF. The variable domain in full, completed from reference TRBV2 and TRBJ2-1, reads EPEVTQTPSHQVTQMGQEVILRCVPISNHLYFYWYRQILGQKVEFLVSFYNNEISEKSEIFDDQFSVERPDGSNFTLKIRSTKLEDSAMYFCASRDFTYNEQFFGPGTRLTVL.